This record looks at one T cell receptor beta chain sequence and its context. The antigen remains unidentified. This sample was included in a study of shared clonotypes between healthy human individuals. Study details: The donor pool was made up of two women and three men aged 18 to 49.

Study-wide points: The low donor count limited represented genetic and exposure-history diversity. Unshared clonotypes carried lower generation probabilities than those common to all four donors. Sampling involved blood alone; tissue repertoires likely differ.

Assay used: immunoSEQ multiplex PCR; TCRdb lists only in-frame clones, some missing. The data show around 700,000 clones, roughly nine tenths seen once. Naivety among CD8 cells was defined by CD45RO negativity and positive CCR7 selection, thereby excluding terminally differentiated effector memory CD45RA+ cells. This TCR was sampled from a man aged 25-45 years in good health. The sequencing input was naive CD8+ T cells sorted from blood.

The CDR3 DNA follows: TGTGCCAGCAGTCCCGACAGGGGGTATCAGCCCCAGCATTTT. It translates to CASSPDRGYQPQHF. This chain connects TRBV27 to TRBJ1-5, with 9 nucleotides matching TRBD1. This CDR3 is 14 amino acids long. Germline V lookup: CDR1 MNHEY, CDR2 SMNVEV (reference sequence). Trimming removed 5 bases from V and 5 bases from J; junction bases left unmatched: 4.